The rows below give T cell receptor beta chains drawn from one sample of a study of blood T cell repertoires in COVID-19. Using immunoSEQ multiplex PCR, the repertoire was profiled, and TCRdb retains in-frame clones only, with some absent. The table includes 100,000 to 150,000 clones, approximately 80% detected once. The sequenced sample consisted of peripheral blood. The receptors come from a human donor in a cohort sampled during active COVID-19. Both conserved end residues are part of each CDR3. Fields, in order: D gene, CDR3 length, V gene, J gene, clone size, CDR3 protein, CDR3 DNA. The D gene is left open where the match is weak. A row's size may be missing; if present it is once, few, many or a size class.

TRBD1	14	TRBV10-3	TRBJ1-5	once	CAIRGTGRDQPQHF	TGTGCCATCAGGGGGACAGGGAGGGATCAGCCCCAGCATTTT
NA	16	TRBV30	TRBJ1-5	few	CAWSPPGGRSNQPQHF	TGTGCCTGGAGTCCTCCCGGGGGACGCTCCAATCAGCCCCAGCATTTT
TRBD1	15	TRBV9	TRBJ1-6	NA	CASSDGQGAYSPLHF	TGTGCCAGCAGCGACGGACAGGGGGCTTATTCACCCCTCCACTTT
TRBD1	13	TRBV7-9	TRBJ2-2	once	CASSSQGAGELFF	TGTGCCAGCAGCTCACAGGGGGCCGGGGAGCTGTTTTTT
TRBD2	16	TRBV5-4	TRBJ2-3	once	CASSQGLAGGRSTQYF	TGTGCCAGCAGCCAAGGACTAGCGGGGGGCAGGAGTACGCAGTATTTT
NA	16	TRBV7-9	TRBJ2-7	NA	CASSLFPDYLSYEQYF	TGTGCCAGCAGCTTATTCCCTGACTACCTCTCCTACGAGCAGTACTTC
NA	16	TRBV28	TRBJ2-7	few	CASSFLRVLSSYEQYF	TGTGCCAGCAGTTTCCTCAGGGTCCTCAGCTCCTACGAGCAGTACTTC
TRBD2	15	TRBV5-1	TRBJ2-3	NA	CASSLSGTSTDTQYF	TGCGCCAGCAGCTTAAGCGGGACTAGCACAGATACGCAGTATTTT
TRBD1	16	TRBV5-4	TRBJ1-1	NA	CASSIRTGGIYTEAFF	TGTGCCAGCAGCATCCGGACAGGGGGCATTTACACTGAAGCTTTCTTT
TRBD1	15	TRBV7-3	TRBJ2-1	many	CASSFGQGEYNEQFF	TGTGCCAGCAGCTTCGGACAGGGAGAGTACAATGAGCAGTTCTTC
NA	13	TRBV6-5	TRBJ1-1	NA	CASGRQDSTEAFF	TGTGCCAGCGGGAGACAAGATTCCACTGAAGCTTTCTTT
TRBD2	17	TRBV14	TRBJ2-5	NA	CASSHQTSGGPSETQYF	TGTGCCAGCAGCCACCAGACTAGCGGGGGGCCATCAGAGACCCAGTACTTC
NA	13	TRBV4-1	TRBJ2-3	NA	CASSQERRDTQYF	TGCGCCAGCAGCCAAGAGAGGCGGGATACGCAGTATTTT
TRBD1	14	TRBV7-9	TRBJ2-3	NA	CASSADRGFDTQYF	TGTGCCAGCAGCGCCGACAGGGGATTCGATACGCAGTATTTT
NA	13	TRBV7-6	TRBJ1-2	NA	CASSQGTTSGYTF	TGTGCCAGCAGCCAGGGGACGACGTCTGGCTACACCTTC
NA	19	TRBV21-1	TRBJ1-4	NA	CASSTTGTPYPAANEKLFF	TGTGCCAGCAGCACTACCGGGACACCCTACCCTGCGGCTAATGAAAAACTGTTTTTT
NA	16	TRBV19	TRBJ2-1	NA	CATSRVTTSSYNEQFF	TGTGCCACCTCCCGGGTAACTACTAGCTCCTACAATGAGCAGTTCTTC
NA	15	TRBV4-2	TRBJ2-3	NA	CASSQGGFLTDTQYF	TGTGCCAGCAGCCAAGGCGGCTTTCTCACAGATACGCAGTATTTT
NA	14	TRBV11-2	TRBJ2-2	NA	CASSSQSGVGELFF	TGTGCCAGCAGCTCTCAATCGGGGGTCGGGGAGCTGTTTTTT
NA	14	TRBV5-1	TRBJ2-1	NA	CASSLSAGRDEQFF	TGCGCCAGCAGCTTGTCGGCAGGGCGGGACGAGCAGTTCTTC
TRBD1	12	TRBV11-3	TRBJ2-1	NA	CASGTAYNEQFF	TGTGCCAGCGGGACAGCCTACAATGAGCAGTTCTTC
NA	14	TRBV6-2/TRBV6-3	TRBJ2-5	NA	CASTPLWSQETQYF	TGTGCCAGCACCCCCCTATGGTCCCAAGAGACCCAGTACTTC
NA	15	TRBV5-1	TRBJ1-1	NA	CASSGGHTMNTEAFF	TGCGCCAGCAGCGGGGGACACACGATGAACACTGAAGCTTTCTTT
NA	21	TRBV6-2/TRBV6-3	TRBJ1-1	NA	CASSWDPGRSTPGGVNTEAFF	TGTGCCAGCAGTTGGGACCCGGGTAGGTCAACGCCGGGAGGGGTGAACACTGAAGCTTTCTTT
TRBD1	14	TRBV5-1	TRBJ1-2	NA	CASSLGQGANGYTF	TGCGCCAGCAGCTTGGGACAGGGGGCTAATGGCTACACCTTC
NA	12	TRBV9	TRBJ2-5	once	CASSISGETQYF	TGTGCCAGCAGCATCTCGGGGGAGACCCAGTACTTC
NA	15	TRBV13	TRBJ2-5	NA	CASSFGDPSRETQYF	TGTGCCAGCAGCTTCGGAGACCCCAGTAGGGAGACCCAGTACTTC
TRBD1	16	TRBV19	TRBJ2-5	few	CASSRGTGRGEETQYF	TGTGCCAGTAGTCGGGGGACAGGGAGAGGGGAAGAGACCCAGTACTTC
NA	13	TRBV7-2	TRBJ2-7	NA	CASSLKARGEQYF	TGTGCCAGCAGCCTAAAGGCCAGGGGCGAGCAGTACTTC
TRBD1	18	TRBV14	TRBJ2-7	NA	CASSQGRGTGTGHFEQYF	TGTGCCAGCAGCCAAGGGAGGGGAACCGGGACAGGCCATTTCGAGCAGTACTTC
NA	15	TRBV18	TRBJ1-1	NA	CASSPPAGMNTEAFF	TGTGCCAGCTCACCACCGGCAGGGATGAACACTGAAGCTTTCTTT